One sample yielded the 19 T cell receptor beta chains listed below, sequenced in a study of graft-versus-host responses after intestinal transplantation. The table came from immunoSEQ multiplex PCR; TCRdb's copy has only in-frame clones and leaves some out. The repertoire has 7,000 to 9,000 clones, roughly 31% of them found once; the top ten carry 4.5% to 6%. The input for sequencing was alloreactive CD4+ T cells from a mixed lymphocyte reaction culture, taken before intestinal transplant. Subset noted: CFSE-low proliferating T cells sorted from roughly six-day pre-transplant mixed lymphocyte reaction (GvH or HvG direction). The receptors come from a human patient who received an intestinal transplant.

Within the sample, this clone is medium-sized (0.01 to 0.1%). The rearrangement uses TRBV18 and TRBJ1-5; unclear D gene. Between the trimmed V and J ends, which lost 3 bases and 5 bases, there was a span of 11 bases. This CDR3 contains 14 residues. Germline CDR1 and CDR2: KGHSH and LQKENI. The CDR3 DNA reads TGTGCCAGCTCACCGCTAGGAGCCGATCAGCCCCAGCATTTT. Amino acids: CASSPLGADQPQHF. Complete variable domain (other parts from reference TRBV18 and TRBJ1-5): NAGVMQNPRHLVRRRGQEARLRCSPMKGHSHVYWYRQLPEEGLKFMVYLQKENIIDESGMPKERFSAEFPKEGPSILRIQQVVRGDSAAYFCASSPLGADQPQHFGDGTRLSIL.

For this clone: A much larger clonotype is one base distant, so this may be a read error. Different DNA sequences within this sample yield the same CDR3. In DNA, the CDR3 is TGTGCCAGCAGTTACTCGGGCAGGGAAGGTCAGCCCCAGCATTTT. Translated: CASSYSGREGQPQHF. The chain combines TRBV6-6 with TRBJ1-5; a weak D match, TRBD1 (5 bases). Germline CDR1 MNHNY, CDR2 SVGAGI (reference sequence). There are 15 residues in the CDR3. The germline V and J ends were trimmed by 0 bases and 6 bases, with 12 bases remaining between them.

V usage is TRBV2 and J usage is TRBJ1-2; D is possibly TRBD1 (5 bases). The CDR3 length is 12 residues. Germline V gene data show CDR1 as SNHLY and CDR2 as FYNNEI. V dropped 4 bases and J dropped 3 bases, with 6 bases sitting between them. This CDR3 reads CASSVGDYGYTF. The CDR3 DNA follows: TGTGCCAGCAGTGTAGGGGACTATGGCTACACCTTC.

This clone is classed as medium-sized. V gene TRBV6-8 combines with J gene TRBJ2-5; 9 positions agree with TRBD2. The germline V gene has CDR1 MNHGY and CDR2 SAAAGT. V shed 8 bases and J 6 bases; nucleotides not matched to a gene: 10. This CDR3 contains 14 residues. The CDR3 DNA reads as TGTGCCAGCGGGAAGATAGCGGGAGAAAAGACCCAGTACTTC. It translates to CASGKIAGEKTQYF.

The J gene is TRBJ1-6, the V gene TRBV28, with D maybe TRBD1 (5 bases). The V gene's germline CDR1 is MDHEN and CDR2 SYDVKM. The length of the CDR3 is 13 residues. Trimming stripped 8 bases from V and 6 bases from J, with 11 bases between. This CDR3 reads CASGAGLNSPLHF. CDR3 nucleotides: TGTGCCAGCGGGGCAGGCCTTAATTCACCCCTCCACTTT.

V gene TRBV29-1 combines with J gene TRBJ1-1; D is ambiguous. The CDR3 runs to 11 residues. V gave up 5 bases and J gave up 9 bases, with 13 bases separating them. The germline gives CDR1 SQVTM, CDR2 ANQGSEA. The CDR3 reads CSVPGVVKAFF. The CDR3 DNA reads TGCAGCGTTCCGGGAGTGGTGAAAGCTTTCTTT.

The table lists this clone with a few counts. The chain uses TRBV19 and TRBJ2-7, with 7 bases identical to TRBD2. CDR1 is LNHDA and CDR2 is SQIVND in the germline V gene (reference sequence). The CDR3 runs 14 residues. V lost 7 bases, J lost 4 bases, and 10 bases stayed unmatched. CDR3 in DNA: TGTGCCAGTACGAAGACTTGGGGGGGGTACGAGCAGTACTTC. It codes for CASTKTWGGYEQYF.

The chain employs TRBV27 and TRBJ1-4; D is uncertain. V lost 5 bases and J lost 12, with 22 bases in between. The CDR3 has 15 amino acids. The germline CDR1 and CDR2 sequences are MNHEY and SMNVEV (reference sequence). CDR3 protein: CASSHLGEGIGQLFF. CDR3 DNA: TGTGCCAGCAGTCACCTTGGGGAGGGTATCGGGCAACTGTTTTTT.

This chain connects TRBV28 to TRBJ2-7, with D perhaps matching TRBD1 (5 bases). The CDR3 runs 14 residues. CDR1 is MDHEN, CDR2 SYDVKM, per germline. V was shortened by 8 bases and J by 3 bases, with 17 bases between the two germline ends. The CDR3, as DNA: TGTGCCAGCGGTCTGTGGCAGGGCCTCTACGAGCAGTACTTC. Residues: CASGLWQGLYEQYF. Full variable domain (remainder filled in from reference TRBV28 and TRBJ2-7): DVKVTQSSRYLVKRTGEKVFLECVQDMDHENMFWYRQDPGLGLRLIYFSYDVKMKEKGDIPEGYSVSREKKERFSLILESASTNQTSMYLCASGLWQGLYEQYFGPGTRLTVT.

This chain links TRBV11-2 with TRBJ2-1; maybe TRBD1 (5 bases). The germline CDR1 and CDR2 sequences are SGHAT and FQNNGV. Trimming took off 0 bases at V and 3 bases at J, with 15 bases between the two ends. The CDR3 covers 17 residues. In nucleotides, the CDR3 is TGTGCCAGCAGCTTAGATGCAGGGCTTCGATACTACAATGAGCAGTTCTTC. As protein: CASSLDAGLRYYNEQFF.

The V and J genes are TRBV18 and TRBJ2-5; D is unclear. The V gene's germline CDR1 is KGHSH and CDR2 LQKENI. This CDR3 has 13 amino acids. V gave up 8 bases and J gave up 0 bases, with 10 bases separating them. The CDR3 sequence: CASAILYQETQYF. Written as DNA, the CDR3 is TGTGCCAGCGCTATCCTGTACCAAGAGACCCAGTACTTC.

This clone was seen a handful of times. The CDR3 DNA reads TGTGCCAGCAGTGACGCCCGGGGGGCTAATGAAAAACTGTTTTTT. Encoded protein: CASSDARGANEKLFF. This sequence joins TRBV2 and TRBJ1-4; tentative D call: TRBD1 (5 bases). The CDR3 is made up of 15 amino acids. CDR1 and CDR2 (germline): SNHLY, FYNNEI. V was shortened by 3 bases and J by 3 bases, with 11 bases between the two germline ends.

This clone was recorded a few times. This chain connects TRBV21-1 to TRBJ2-7; the table's TRBD1 call for D was not verified on the DNA. TRBV21-1 is assigned pseudogene status. The CDR3 extends over 16 amino acids. The CDR3 DNA reads as TGTGCCAGCAGCACCTCCCAAGACACAGAGAGCTACGAGCAGTACTTC. This translates into CASSTSQDTESYEQYF.

This clone was detected a few times. This rearrangement joins TRBV2 to TRBJ2-2; TRBD1 aligns across 7 bases. Germline lookup yields CDR1 SNHLY and CDR2 FYNNEI. V gave up 6 bases and J gave up 6 bases; unmatched junction bases: 4. The CDR3 contains 13 residues. The CDR3 here is CASRSRGSGELFF. The DNA of the CDR3 is TGTGCCAGCAGGAGCAGGGGGTCCGGGGAGCTGTTTTTT.

The V call is TRBV7-6, the J call TRBJ1-2; 8 bases agree with TRBD1. From germline, CDR1 is SGHVS and CDR2 FNYEAQ. Trimming at V came to 1 base and at J to 4 bases, leaving 5 bases not matched to a gene. This CDR3 is built from 15 residues. The CDR3 DNA follows: TGTGCCAGCAGCTTAGGGACAGGGCCCCTCTATGGCTACACCTTC. It is translated as CASSLGTGPLYGYTF. Filled out from reference TRBV7-6 and TRBJ1-2, the complete variable domain reads GAGVSQSPRYKVTKRGQDVALRCDPISGHVSLYWYRQALGQGPEFLTYFNYEAQQDKSGLPNDRFSAERPEGSISTLTIQRTEQRDSAMYRCASSLGTGPLYGYTFGSGTRLTVV.

This clone was found a few times. The genes are TRBV7-2 and TRBJ2-7, with 13 bases matching TRBD2. Germline V gene sequence: CDR1 SGHTA, CDR2 FQGNSA. Trimming took 5 bases from V and 6 from J; bases not matched to a gene: 7. The CDR3 runs 15 residues. The CDR3 loop is CASSLTSGGAFEQYF. CDR3 DNA sequence: TGTGCCAGCAGCCTCACTAGCGGGGGGGCCTTCGAGCAGTACTTC.

By frequency in the sample, this clone is medium-sized (0.01 to 0.1%). V usage is TRBV7-3 and J usage is TRBJ1-5; D gene unclear. Germline CDR1 SGHTA, CDR2 FQGTGA. V lost 2 bases and J lost 4, with 6 bases in between. The CDR3 totals 13 residues. The chain's CDR3 is CASSLEVNQPQHF. CDR3 DNA sequence: TGTGCCAGCAGCTTAGAGGTTAATCAGCCCCAGCATTTT.

This clone was counted between two and nine times. The chain joins TRBV4-2 to TRBJ1-1; TRBD1 might be the D (6 bases). The CDR3 loop spans 14 amino acids. Germline V gives CDR1 LGHNA, CDR2 YNFKEQ. V lost 0 bases and J lost 3, with 8 bases in between. The CDR3 coding sequence is TGTGCCAGCAGCCAAGATGGGGGCCACACTGAAGCTTTCTTT. It translates to CASSQDGGHTEAFF.

This rearrangement joins TRBV4-2 to TRBJ2-5, with 7 bases that match TRBD2. Per the germline V gene, CDR1 is LGHNA and CDR2 is YNFKEQ. This CDR3 has 15 residues. V was clipped by 1 base and J by 2 bases; unmatched bases: 4. This chain's CDR3 is CASSQGGGDQETQYF. CDR3 bases: TGTGCCAGCAGCCAAGGCGGGGGTGATCAAGAGACCCAGTACTTC.